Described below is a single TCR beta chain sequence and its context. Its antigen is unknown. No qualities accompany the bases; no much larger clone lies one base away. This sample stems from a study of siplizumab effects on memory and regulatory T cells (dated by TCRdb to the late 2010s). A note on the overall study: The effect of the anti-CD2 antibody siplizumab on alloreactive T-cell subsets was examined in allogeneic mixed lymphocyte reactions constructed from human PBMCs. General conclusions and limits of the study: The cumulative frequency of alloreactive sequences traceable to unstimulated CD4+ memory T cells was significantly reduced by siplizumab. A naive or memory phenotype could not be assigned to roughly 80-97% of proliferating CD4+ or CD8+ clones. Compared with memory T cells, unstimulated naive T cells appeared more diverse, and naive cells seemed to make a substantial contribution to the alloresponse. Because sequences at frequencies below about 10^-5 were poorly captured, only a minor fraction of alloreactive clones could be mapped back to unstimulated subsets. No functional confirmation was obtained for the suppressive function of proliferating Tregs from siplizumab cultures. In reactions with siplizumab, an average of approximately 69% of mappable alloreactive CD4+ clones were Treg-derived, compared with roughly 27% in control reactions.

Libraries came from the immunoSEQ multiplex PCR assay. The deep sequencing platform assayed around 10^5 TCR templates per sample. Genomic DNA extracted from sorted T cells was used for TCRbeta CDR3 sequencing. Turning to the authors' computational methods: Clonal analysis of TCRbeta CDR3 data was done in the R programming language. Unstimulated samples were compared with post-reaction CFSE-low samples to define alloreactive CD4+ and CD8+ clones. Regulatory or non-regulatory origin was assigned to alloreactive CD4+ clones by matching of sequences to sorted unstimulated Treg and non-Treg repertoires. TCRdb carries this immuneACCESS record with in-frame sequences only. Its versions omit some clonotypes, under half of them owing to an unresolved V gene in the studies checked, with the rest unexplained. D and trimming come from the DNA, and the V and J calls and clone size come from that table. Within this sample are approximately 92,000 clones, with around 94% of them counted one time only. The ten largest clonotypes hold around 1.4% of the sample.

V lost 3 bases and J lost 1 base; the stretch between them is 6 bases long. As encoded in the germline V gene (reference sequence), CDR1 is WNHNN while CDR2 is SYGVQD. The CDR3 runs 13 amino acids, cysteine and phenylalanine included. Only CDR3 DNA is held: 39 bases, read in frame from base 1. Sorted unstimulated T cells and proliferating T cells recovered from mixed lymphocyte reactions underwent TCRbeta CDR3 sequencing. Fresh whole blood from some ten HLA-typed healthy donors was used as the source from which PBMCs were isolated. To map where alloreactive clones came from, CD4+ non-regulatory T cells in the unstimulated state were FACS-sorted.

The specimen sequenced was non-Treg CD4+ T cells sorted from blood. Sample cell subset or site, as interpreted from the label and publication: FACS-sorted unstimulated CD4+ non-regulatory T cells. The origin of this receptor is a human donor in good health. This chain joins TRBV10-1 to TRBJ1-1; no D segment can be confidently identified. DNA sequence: TGCGCCAGCAGTGATACCCGGAACACTGAAGCTTTCTTT. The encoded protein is CASSDTRNTEAFF.